This entry is about one T cell receptor (beta chain). The CDR3 is made up of 14 amino acids. In germline, CDR1 is SGHKS, CDR2 YYEKEE (reference sequence). The V end lost 2 bases, the J end lost 5 bases, and 14 bases lay between the germline ends. These data belong to a study of blood T cell repertoires in COVID-19. Study details: The samples span acute and convalescent COVID-19 from the United States, Italy and Spain. PBMCs, B-cell-depleted T cells, or T cells provided the cDNA or gDNA that made up the material.

Authors' data handling: Scientists estimated how many nucleated cells there were by amplifying reference gene primers. TCRdb's table, derived via immunoSEQ multiplex PCR, lists solely in-frame clones and lacks some. V and J calls and clone size are those listed in that table; D and trimming were worked out from the DNA. This sample yields 90,000 to 150,000 clones, of which around 77% are seen a single time; over 6.5% belongs to the top ten. The TCR sequence derives from a human donor in a cohort sampled during active COVID-19. The specimen was peripheral blood. The chain joins TRBV5-5 to TRBJ2-7; weak D call: TRBD1 (6 bases). The CDR3 protein is CASSFFAGADEQYF. The CDR3 DNA follows: TGTGCCAGCAGCTTCTTTGCAGGGGCCGACGAGCAGTACTTC.